These T cell receptor beta chains were read from a single sample in a study of blood T cells in healthy people across ages. TCRdb ran MiXCR on the 5' RACE reads and lists one entry per CDR3 protein. This repertoire shows 550,000 to 750,000 distinct CDR3 sequences, under 25% found once; its top ten account for more than 3%. Sequencing used blood. The receptors were sampled from a man aged 65 to 85 in good health. The conserved cysteine and the conserved F or W are not part of the CDR3 here. D genes are given only for firm matches. Part of the rows lack a size; the others show once, few, many or a class for expanded clones.

NA	TRBJ2-7	TRBV9	NA	ASSVGDNSYEQY
NA	TRBJ2-5	TRBV6-2/TRBV6-3	TRBD2	ASSLRKSGRALIETQY
few	TRBJ2-1	TRBV4-1	NA	ASSQKGVKSSYNEQF
many	TRBJ2-1	TRBV4-1	NA	ASSQDTGYNEQF
many	TRBJ1-2	TRBV7-8	NA	ASSLGGGRASPGLGGYT
many	TRBJ2-5	TRBV20-1	TRBD2	SAKTSGIRETQY
many	TRBJ1-1	TRBV24-1	NA	ATRDRSNTEAF
few	TRBJ2-3	TRBV7-9	TRBD2	ASSLSRRGRFTDTQY
NA	TRBJ2-3	TRBV7-2	NA	ASSSHSGILTDTQY
NA	TRBJ1-5	TRBV7-2	NA	ASSLGGLSNQPQH
NA	TRBJ2-5	TRBV7-2	NA	ASSLRGEREQY
few	TRBJ1-1	TRBV28	TRBD1	ASSRFTGAGNTEAF